Reported below is one T cell receptor (beta chain). As yet, its antigen is unknown. Each patient experienced a relapse that followed autologous stem cell transplantation, and brentuximab vedotin exposure varied. Reported best responses ranged across complete response, partial response or progressive disease. The data were taken from a study of PD-1 blockade in classical Hodgkin lymphoma. The CDR3 loop spans 15 amino acids. V lost 7 bases and J lost 4, with 19 bases in between. The germline V gene encodes CDR1 MDHEN and CDR2 SYDVKM. Findings and caveats of the study: Newly diagnosed patients reportedly trailed healthy donors in baseline TCR diversity. Why the repertoires differ is still unclear, perhaps disease activity or prior therapy. Newly diagnosed patients had diversity similar to the baseline diversity of complete responders.

The protocol was immunoSEQ multiplex PCR, while the TCRdb copy is restricted to in-frame clones and leaves out a portion. The table shows 65,000 to 95,000 clones, with about nine tenths occurring only once. The specimen comprised peripheral blood mononuclear cells (PBMCs), sampled at baseline. The receptor comes from a human donor with classical Hodgkin lymphoma. This chain connects TRBV28 to TRBJ2-5, with D perhaps given as TRBD1 or TRBD2 (5 bases each). The CDR3, as DNA: TGTGCCAGCAACCCTGTCGGTCAGGGACCAGAGACCCAGTACTTC. Encoded protein: CASNPVGQGPETQYF. The whole variable domain, filled in from reference TRBV28 and TRBJ2-5, reads DVKVTQSSRYLVKRTGEKVFLECVQDMDHENMFWYRQDPGLGLRLIYFSYDVKMKEKGDIPEGYSVSREKKERFSLILESASTNQTSMYLCASNPVGQGPETQYFGPGTRLLVL.